What follows are 25 T cell receptor beta chains derived from one specimen sequenced in a study of spatial heterogeneity in lung cancer. Documented time point: blood at routine non-recurrence follow-up after resection. MiXCR was run by TCRdb on the 5' RACE reads, yielding one entry per CDR3 protein. The sample consists of tens of thousands of distinct CDR3 sequences, around 6.9% of them appearing once. This material consisted of PBMCs, taken at follow-up. The receptors were gathered from a male donor with early-stage non-small cell lung cancer.

The sample holds many counts of this clonotype. The gene calls are TRBV9 and TRBJ1-4, with a tentative D call TRBD1 (5 bases). Germline V CDR1 and CDR2: SGDLS, YYNGEE. The CDR3 is 15 amino acids. V was clipped by 3 bases and J by 8 bases, with 17 bases between them. CDR3 bases: TGTGCCAGCAGCGGTGGTAGACCGGGGGTGGAAAAACTGTTTTTT. Translation: CASSGGRPGVEKLFF.

Ten or more counts support this clonotype. The V call is TRBV6-2 or TRBV6-3, the J call TRBJ1-1; 8 positions match TRBD1. Germline V gene sequence: CDR1 MNHEY, CDR2 SVGEGT. V gave up 5 bases and J gave up 4 bases; unmatched junction bases: 6. The CDR3 covers 14 residues. The CDR3 DNA reads as TGTGCCAGCAGTGCAGGGGGCTTGGGCACTGAAGCTTTCTTT. Residues: CASSAGGLGTEAFF.

The chain carries TRBV10-3 and TRBJ2-3; D gene unclear. Trimming pared 0 bases from V and 5 bases from J, leaving 3 bases between. The CDR3 runs to 12 residues. CDR1 is ENHRY and CDR2 is SYGVKD in the germline V gene. CDR3 bases: TGTGCCATCAGTGAGTCTCAAGATACGCAGTATTTT. Translating gives CAISESQDTQYF.

This clonotype was recorded at least ten times. The CDR3 spells CASSYSAGGLYNEQFF. As DNA, the CDR3 is TGTGCCAGCAGTTACTCTGCGGGGGGGCTATACAATGAGCAGTTCTTC. The chain has TRBV6-6 and TRBJ2-1, with 9 bases aligning to TRBD2. This CDR3 contains 16 residues. The trim removed 0 bases at V and 4 bases at J, leaving 4 bases unmatched. Germline CDR1 reads MNHNY; CDR2 reads SVGAGI (reference sequence).

The gene calls are TRBV7-6 and TRBJ2-7; unclear D gene. This CDR3 is 11 amino acids long. Trimming took off 4 bases at V and 6 bases at J, with 7 bases between the two ends. Germline V CDR1 and CDR2: SGHVS, FNYEAQ. The CDR3 spells CASSSGPEQYF. The CDR3, as DNA: TGTGCCAGCAGCTCTGGACCCGAGCAGTACTTC.

This clonotype was seen a handful of times. The chain has TRBV5-8 and TRBJ1-3; D unresolved. V gave up 0 bases and J gave up 0 bases, with 10 bases separating them. Germline values: CDR1 SGHTS, CDR2 YDEGEE. The CDR3 loop spans 16 amino acids. The DNA of the CDR3 is TGTGCCAGCAGCTTGGGTACGCTACTCTCTGGAAACACCATATATTTT. Translating it yields CASSLGTLLSGNTIYF. Together with reference TRBV5-8 and TRBJ1-3, the CDR3 gives the full variable domain: EAGVTQSPTHLIKTRGQQATLRCSPISGHTSVYWYQQALGLGLQFLLWYDEGEERNRGNFPPRFSGRQFPNYSSELNVNALELEDSALYLCASSLGTLLSGNTIYFGEGSWLTVV.

This clonotype was detected ten times or more. The rearrangement uses TRBV14 and TRBJ1-4, with 7 bases lining up with TRBD1. Trimming took 0 bases from V and 6 from J; bases not matched to a gene: 16. This CDR3 region has 19 residues. The germline CDR1 and CDR2 sequences are SGHDN and FVKESK. CDR3 DNA sequence: TGTGCCAGCAGCCAAGACGCGACAGGGACCTATCTTGGGGATGAAAAACTGTTTTTT. Translation: CASSQDATGTYLGDEKLFF.

This clonotype was recorded at least ten times. CDR3 nucleotide sequence: TGTGCCACCAAAGGGGTCACAGATACGCAGTATTTT. Residues: CATKGVTDTQYF. V usage is TRBV6-2 or TRBV6-3 and J usage is TRBJ2-3; maybe TRBD1 (5 bases). V lost 10 bases and J lost 2, with 10 bases in between. There are 12 residues in the CDR3. Germline values: CDR1 MNHEY, CDR2 SVGEGT.

This clonotype was detected many times. V is TRBV11-2 and J is TRBJ2-7; 10 bases map to TRBD2. CDR1 SGHAT and CDR2 FQNNGV come from the germline V gene. V was clipped by 4 bases and J by 4 bases; unmatched bases: 13. CDR3 length: 17 amino acids. The CDR3 nucleotides read TGTGCCAGCAGCTCCCAACCTCCGGGACTAGCGAGTTACGAGCAGTACTTC. Its protein product is CASSSQPPGLASYEQYF. Complete variable domain (other parts from reference TRBV11-2 and TRBJ2-7): EAGVAQSPRYKIIEKRQSVAFWCNPISGHATLYWYQQILGQGPKLLIQFQNNGVVDDSQLPKDRFSAERLKGVDSTLKIQPAKLEDSAVYLCASSSQPPGLASYEQYFGPGTRLTVT.

In this sample, this clonotype turned up many times. The CDR3 loop is CASSSGGGSSYNEQFF. The DNA of the CDR3 is TGTGCCAGCAGCTCAGGCGGGGGAAGCTCCTACAATGAGCAGTTCTTC. The chain employs TRBV7-3 and TRBJ2-1, with TRBD2 matching over 7 bases. The CDR3 consists of 16 residues. The germline V gene has CDR1 SGHTA and CDR2 FQGTGA. Trimming removed 4 bases from V and 0 bases from J; junction bases left unmatched: 6.

This clonotype was detected many times. The chain recombines TRBV10-2 with TRBJ2-1; 9 nucleotides match TRBD2. This CDR3 comprises 17 residues. CDR1 WSHSY and CDR2 SAAADI come from the germline V gene. V was clipped by 0 bases and J by 5 bases; unmatched bases: 8. CDR3 DNA sequence: TGCGCCAGCAGTGAGTCTAATTGGCTAGCGGGGAACAATGAGCAGTTCTTC. Encoded protein: CASSESNWLAGNNEQFF.

Many counts were recorded for this clonotype. V usage is TRBV6-6 and J usage is TRBJ2-1, with D tentatively TRBD2 (6 bases). The CDR3 contains 15 residues. Per germline, CDR1 MNHNY and CDR2 SVGAGI (reference sequence). The V and J ends lost 0 bases and 8 bases respectively, with 14 bases between them. The CDR3 sequence: CASSYSPTTSYEQFF. The CDR3 DNA sequence: TGTGCCAGCAGTTACTCCCCTACGACTAGTTATGAGCAGTTCTTC.

This clonotype was seen many times. The chain employs TRBV27 and TRBJ2-1, with 10 nucleotides matching TRBD2. The J segment lost 6 bases and the V segment lost 2 bases, leaving 4 bases of the junction unmatched. Germline loops: CDR1 MNHEY, CDR2 SMNVEV (reference sequence). The CDR3 has 15 residues. The CDR3 DNA reads as TGTGCCAGCAGTTTAGCTAGCGGGGGTGGCAATGAGCAGTTCTTC. It yields the protein CASSLASGGGNEQFF.

There are many counts of this clonotype. This sequence joins TRBV28 and TRBJ2-1; 12 positions match TRBD2. Trimming cost V 2 bases and J 10 bases; bases outside gene matches: 0. The germline V gene has CDR1 MDHEN and CDR2 SYDVKM. The CDR3 has 13 amino acids. In nucleotides, the CDR3 is TGTGCCAGCAGTTTAGGGACTAGCGGGGAGCAGTTCTTC. It codes for CASSLGTSGEQFF.

Ten or more counts support this clonotype. The DNA for the CDR3 is TGTGCCAGCAGCAGAACAGCGACTCTAGCCAAAAACATTCAGTACTTC. Translating gives CASSRTATLAKNIQYF. The chain uses TRBV21-1 and TRBJ2-4. TRBV21-1 is a pseudogene. This CDR3 is built from 16 residues.

J is TRBJ1-6 and V is TRBV10-3, with TRBD1 matching over 9 bases. J lost 10 bases, V lost 7 bases, and 8 bases had no gene match. Germline values: CDR1 ENHRY, CDR2 SYGVKD. This CDR3 has 14 amino acids. The CDR3 DNA reads as TGTGCCATCAAAGGGACAGGGAGAGACTCACCCCTCCACTTT. Protein product: CAIKGTGRDSPLHF.

This clonotype was detected ten times or more. The rearrangement uses TRBV4-1 and TRBJ2-1, with 12 nucleotides matching TRBD1. The germline CDR1 and CDR2 sequences are MGHRA and YSYEKL. Losses at the gene ends were 0 bases for V and 4 bases for J; bases not matched to a gene: 4. The CDR3 runs to 17 residues. CDR3 in amino acids: CASSQEGTGGPYNEQFF. Written as DNA, the CDR3 is TGCGCCAGCAGCCAAGAAGGGACAGGGGGCCCTTACAATGAGCAGTTCTTC.

Many counts were recorded for this clonotype. This rearrangement joins TRBV9 to TRBJ2-3, with D possibly TRBD2 on 6 matching bases. The V gene's germline CDR1 is SGDLS and CDR2 YYNGEE. The CDR3 is 15 residues long. Trimming removed 3 bases at V and 1 base at J, with 12 bases between. CDR3 loop: CASSAQTRGTDTQYF. The CDR3 nucleotides are TGTGCCAGCAGCGCCCAGACTAGGGGCACAGATACGCAGTATTTT.

In this sample, this clonotype turned up many times. V and J are TRBV7-9 and TRBJ1-1; TRBD1 is a possible D gene (6 bases). CDR1 SEHNR and CDR2 FQNEAQ come from the germline V gene (reference sequence). The CDR3 consists of 12 residues. V was pared by 8 bases and J by 7 bases, with 14 bases between. The CDR3 DNA follows: TGTGCCAGCGGACAGCTCCCCCATGAAGCTTTCTTT. It yields the protein CASGQLPHEAFF.

The table lists this clonotype with a few counts. The rearrangement links TRBV20-1 to TRBJ2-1; TRBD2 matches at 9 bases. Germline V gene sequence: CDR1 DFQATT, CDR2 SNEGSKA (reference sequence). V was pared by 2 bases and J by 5 bases, with 7 bases of the junction left unmatched. The CDR3 extends over 15 amino acids. CDR3 sequence reads: CSARSTTSGNNEQFF. CDR3 sequence (DNA): TGCAGTGCTAGAAGTACGACTAGCGGTAACAATGAGCAGTTCTTC.

This clonotype was seen many times. The rearrangement uses TRBV6-5 and TRBJ2-1; perhaps D is TRBD1 or TRBD2 (7 bases each). The germline V and J ends were trimmed by 6 bases and 5 bases, with 11 bases remaining between them. In germline, CDR1 is MNHEY, CDR2 SVGAGI. CDR3 size: 13 residues. CDR3 protein: CASSRGGDNEQFF. The CDR3 coding sequence is TGTGCCAGCAGCAGGGGGGGGGACAATGAGCAGTTCTTC.

The chain recombines TRBV11-2 with TRBJ1-6; D is unclear. The CDR3 runs 14 residues. In germline, CDR1 is SGHAT, CDR2 FQNNGV. V dropped 6 bases and J dropped 4 bases, with 10 bases sitting between them. This CDR3 reads CASSPDPYNSPLHF. The CDR3 DNA reads as TGTGCCAGCAGTCCCGACCCGTATAATTCACCCCTCCACTTT. Full variable domain (missing parts from reference TRBV11-2 and TRBJ1-6): EAGVAQSPRYKIIEKRQSVAFWCNPISGHATLYWYQQILGQGPKLLIQFQNNGVVDDSQLPKDRFSAERLKGVDSTLKIQPAKLEDSAVYLCASSPDPYNSPLHFGNGTRLTVT.

This clonotype has only a few counts. J is TRBJ2-7 and V is TRBV20-1; perhaps TRBD2 as D (7 bases). The CDR3 contains 14 residues. Trimming took 7 bases from V and 2 from J, leaving 18 bases between them. Germline lookup yields CDR1 DFQATT and CDR2 SNEGSKA (reference sequence). This CDR3 is CSDTGGGGTYEQYF. The CDR3 DNA follows: TGCAGTGACACGGGCGGGGGCGGAACCTACGAGCAGTACTTC.

The chain employs TRBV5-6 and TRBJ1-6; D might be TRBD1 (6 bases). In germline, CDR1 is SGHDT, CDR2 YYEEEE. Deletions cut 3 bases from V and 11 bases from J, with 12 bases between. The CDR3 has 13 amino acids. CDR3 protein: CASSSGQFPPLHF. DNA for the CDR3: TGTGCCAGCAGCTCCGGACAGTTTCCACCCCTCCACTTT. The full variable domain, its missing parts supplied by reference TRBV5-6 and TRBJ1-6, is DAGVTQSPTHLIKTRGQQVTLRCSPKSGHDTVSWYQQALGQGPQFIFQYYEEEERQRGNFPDRFSGHQFPNYSSELNVNALLLGDSALYLCASSSGQFPPLHFGNGTRLTVT.

There are many counts of this clonotype. The chain combines TRBV23-1 with TRBJ1-6, with D hard to call. TRBV23-1 has ORF status, its function being uncertain. Trimming removed 3 bases at V and 9 bases at J, with 12 bases between. The CDR3 runs to 14 residues. CDR3: CASSHGQATSPLHF. DNA for the CDR3: TGCGCCAGCAGTCATGGGCAGGCAACTTCACCCCTCCACTTT.